The sample holds a few counts of the clone carrying this T cell receptor (beta chain). Its antigen remains unidentified. These data originate in a study of T-cell memory formation after mild COVID-19. V gave up 5 bases and J gave up 1 base; unmatched junction bases: 10. The CDR3 contains 18 residues. Germline V gene sequence: CDR1 SGHTA, CDR2 FQGTGA. TCRdb reprocessed the 5' RACE reads via MiXCR and lists one record per CDR3 protein. The sample contains 400,000 to 450,000 distinct CDR3 sequences, about a sixth of which appear only once. Regarding the study as a whole: Contracting CD4+ clones sat mainly in CM and EM; CD8+ in EMRA.

The rearrangement links TRBV7-3 to TRBJ2-6, with 8 bases aligning to TRBD1. The source material was PBMCs or a T cell subset sorted from them (not recorded which). The sequence was collected from a man between 18 and 35 years old who had mild COVID-19 (a few samples of this study predate the infection). Cell type and time point are not known. The CDR3 DNA follows: TGTGCCAGCAGCCCAGTGGGGACAGGACCGTCTGGGGCCAACGTCCTGACTTTC. Its translation: CASSPVGTGPSGANVLTF.